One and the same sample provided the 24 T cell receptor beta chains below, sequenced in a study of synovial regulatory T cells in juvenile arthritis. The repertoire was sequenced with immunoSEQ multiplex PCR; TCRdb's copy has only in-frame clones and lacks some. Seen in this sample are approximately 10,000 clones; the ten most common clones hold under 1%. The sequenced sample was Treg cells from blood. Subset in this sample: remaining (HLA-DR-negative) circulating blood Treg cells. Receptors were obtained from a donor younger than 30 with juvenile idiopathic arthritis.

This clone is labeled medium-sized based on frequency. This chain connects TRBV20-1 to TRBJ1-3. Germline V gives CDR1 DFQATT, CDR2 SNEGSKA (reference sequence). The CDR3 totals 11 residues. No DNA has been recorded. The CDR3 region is CSAGRGNTIYF.

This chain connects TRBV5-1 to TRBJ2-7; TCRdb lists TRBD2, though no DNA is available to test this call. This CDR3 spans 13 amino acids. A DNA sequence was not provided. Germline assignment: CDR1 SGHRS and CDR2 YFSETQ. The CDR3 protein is CASSKEGPGEQYF.

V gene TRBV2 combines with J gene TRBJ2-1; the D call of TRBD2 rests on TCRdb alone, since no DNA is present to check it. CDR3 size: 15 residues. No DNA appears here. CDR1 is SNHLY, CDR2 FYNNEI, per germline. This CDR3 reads CASSLAGGFYNEQFF. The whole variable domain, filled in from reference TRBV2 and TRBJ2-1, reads EPEVTQTPSHQVTQMGQEVILRCVPISNHLYFYWYRQILGQKVEFLVSFYNNEISEKSEIFDDQFSVERPDGSNFTLKIRSTKLEDSAMYFCASSLAGGFYNEQFFGPGTRLTVL.

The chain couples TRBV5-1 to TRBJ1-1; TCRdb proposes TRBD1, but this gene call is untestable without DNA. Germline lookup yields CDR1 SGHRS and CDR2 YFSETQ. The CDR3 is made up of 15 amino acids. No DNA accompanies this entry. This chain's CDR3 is CASSGDRVFITEAFF.

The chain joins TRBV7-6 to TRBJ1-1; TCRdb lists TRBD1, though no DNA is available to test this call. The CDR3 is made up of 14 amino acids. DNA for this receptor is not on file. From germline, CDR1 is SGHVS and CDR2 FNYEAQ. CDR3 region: CASTPDPRFPEAFF.

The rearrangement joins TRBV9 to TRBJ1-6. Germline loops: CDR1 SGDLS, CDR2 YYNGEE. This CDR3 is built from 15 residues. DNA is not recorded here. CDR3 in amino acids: CASSVDEVWGSPLHF. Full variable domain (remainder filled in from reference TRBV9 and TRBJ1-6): DSGVTQTPKHLITATGQRVTLRCSPRSGDLSVYWYQQSLDQGLQFLIQYYNGEERAKGNILERFSAQQFPDLHSELNLSSLELGDSALYFCASSVDEVWGSPLHFGNGTRLTVT.

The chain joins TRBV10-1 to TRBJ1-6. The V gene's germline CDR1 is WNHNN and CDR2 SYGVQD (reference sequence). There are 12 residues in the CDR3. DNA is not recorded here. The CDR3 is CARLEGNSPLHF.

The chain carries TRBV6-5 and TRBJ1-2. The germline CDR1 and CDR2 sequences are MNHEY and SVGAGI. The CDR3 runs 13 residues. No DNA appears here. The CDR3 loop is CASRGGTIYGYTF.

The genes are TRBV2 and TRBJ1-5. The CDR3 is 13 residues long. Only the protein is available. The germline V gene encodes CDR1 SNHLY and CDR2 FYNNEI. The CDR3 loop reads CASSEASPPLKHF.

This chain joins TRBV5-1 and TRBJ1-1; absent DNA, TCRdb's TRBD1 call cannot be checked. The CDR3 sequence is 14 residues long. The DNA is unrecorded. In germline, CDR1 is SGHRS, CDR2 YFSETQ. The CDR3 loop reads CASSLAEAGLGAFF.

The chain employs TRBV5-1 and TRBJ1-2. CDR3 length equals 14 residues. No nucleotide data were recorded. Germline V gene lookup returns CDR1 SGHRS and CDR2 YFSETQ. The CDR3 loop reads CASRLGEANYGYTF.

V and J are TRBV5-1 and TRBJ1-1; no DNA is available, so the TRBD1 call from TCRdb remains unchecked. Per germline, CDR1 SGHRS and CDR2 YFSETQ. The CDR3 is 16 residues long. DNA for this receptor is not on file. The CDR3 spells CASSLFTDRANTEAFF.

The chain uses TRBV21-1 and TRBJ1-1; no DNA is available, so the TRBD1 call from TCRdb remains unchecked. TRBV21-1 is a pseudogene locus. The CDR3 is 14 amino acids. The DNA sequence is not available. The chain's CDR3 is CASSSCGQGPEAFF.

CDR3: CAIRRQGENTEAFF. The chain has TRBV10-3 and TRBJ1-1; TCRdb gives TRBD1 as the D gene, but with no DNA this cannot be confirmed. The CDR3 has 14 amino acids. No DNA sequence was recorded. Germline V gene lookup returns CDR1 ENHRY and CDR2 SYGVKD.

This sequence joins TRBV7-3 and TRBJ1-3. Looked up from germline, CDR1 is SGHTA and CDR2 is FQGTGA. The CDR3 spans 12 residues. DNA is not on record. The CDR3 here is CASSPGGNTIYF.

The CDR3 sequence: CASSRQGPTGEQYF. V and J are TRBV6-5 and TRBJ2-7; TCRdb's D call of TRBD1 is untestable without DNA. The CDR3 runs to 14 residues. DNA for this receptor is not on file. In germline, CDR1 is MNHEY, CDR2 SVGAGI.

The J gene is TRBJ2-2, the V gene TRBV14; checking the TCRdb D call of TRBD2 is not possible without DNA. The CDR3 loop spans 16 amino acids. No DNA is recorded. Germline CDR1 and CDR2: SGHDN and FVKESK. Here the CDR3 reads CASSQLGGLAHGELFF.

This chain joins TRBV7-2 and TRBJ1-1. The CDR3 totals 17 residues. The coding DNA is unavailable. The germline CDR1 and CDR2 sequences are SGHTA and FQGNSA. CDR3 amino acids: CASSLVGRPSGGLGAFF.

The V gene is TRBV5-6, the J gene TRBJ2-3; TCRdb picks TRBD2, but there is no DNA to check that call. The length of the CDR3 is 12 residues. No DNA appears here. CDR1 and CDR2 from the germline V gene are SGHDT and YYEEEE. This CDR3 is CASSKVADTQYF.

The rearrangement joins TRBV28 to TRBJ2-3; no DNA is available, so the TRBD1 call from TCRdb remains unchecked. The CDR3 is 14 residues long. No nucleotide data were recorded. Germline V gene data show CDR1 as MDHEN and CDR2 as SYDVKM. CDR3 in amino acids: CASSLGGGQDTQYF.

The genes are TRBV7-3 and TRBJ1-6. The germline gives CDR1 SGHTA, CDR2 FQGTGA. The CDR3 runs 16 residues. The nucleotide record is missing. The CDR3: CASSLTGGTGNSPLHF.

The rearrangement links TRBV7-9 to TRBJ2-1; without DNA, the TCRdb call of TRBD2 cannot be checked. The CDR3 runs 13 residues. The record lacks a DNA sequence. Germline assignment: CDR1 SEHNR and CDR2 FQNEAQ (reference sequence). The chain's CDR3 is CASRESWRAEQFF.

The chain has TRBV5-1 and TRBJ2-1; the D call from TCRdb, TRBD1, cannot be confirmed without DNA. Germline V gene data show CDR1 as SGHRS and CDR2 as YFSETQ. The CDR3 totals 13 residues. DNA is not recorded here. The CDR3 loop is CASSLARGDEQFF.

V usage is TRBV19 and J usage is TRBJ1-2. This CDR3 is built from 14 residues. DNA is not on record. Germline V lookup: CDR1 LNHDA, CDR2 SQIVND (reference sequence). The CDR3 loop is CASSIGGQNYGYTF.